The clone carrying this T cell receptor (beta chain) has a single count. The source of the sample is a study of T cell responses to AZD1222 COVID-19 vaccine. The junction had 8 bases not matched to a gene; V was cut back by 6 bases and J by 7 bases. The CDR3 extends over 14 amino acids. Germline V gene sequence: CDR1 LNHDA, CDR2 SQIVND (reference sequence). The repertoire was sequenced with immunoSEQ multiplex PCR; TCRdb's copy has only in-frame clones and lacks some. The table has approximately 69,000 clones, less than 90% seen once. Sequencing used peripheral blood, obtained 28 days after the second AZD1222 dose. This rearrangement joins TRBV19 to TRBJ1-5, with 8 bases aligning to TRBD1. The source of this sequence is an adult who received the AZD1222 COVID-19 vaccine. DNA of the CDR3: TGTGCCAGTAGGGAGCAGGGGGCACAGCAGCCCCAGCATTTT. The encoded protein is CASREQGAQQPQHF.